The 10 T cell receptor beta chains reported below all come from one sample, sequenced in a study of OX40 agonist ivuxolimab in advanced cancers. Repertoires were generated with immunoSEQ multiplex PCR, while TCRdb's copy carries only in-frame clones and drops some. The top ten clones hold 4.6% of a sample with approximately 81,000 clones, over 70% of them seen once. The specimen was CD4+ or CD8+ T cells sorted from blood, collected in a trial of the OX40 agonist ivuxolimab. The receptors derive from an adult with an advanced solid tumor such as melanoma, head and neck, liver or kidney cancer.

The chain uses TRBV5-8 and TRBJ2-5; 9 positions match TRBD1. V lost 4 bases, J lost 1 base, and 8 bases stayed unmatched. Germline-derived CDR1 and CDR2 are SGHTS and YDEGEE. This CDR3 contains 16 residues. In nucleotides, the CDR3 is TGTGCCAGCAGCCGACCTGGACAGGGGATCCAAGAGACCCAGTACTTC. Residues: CASSRPGQGIQETQYF.

The chain combines TRBV10-2 with TRBJ1-2; D not certain. Germline V gives CDR1 WSHSY, CDR2 SAAADI. Trimming cost V 2 bases and J 4 bases, with 11 bases left between them. The CDR3 is 14 residues long. The CDR3 here is CASSEPRESYGYTF. DNA for the CDR3: TGCGCCAGCAGTGAGCCTCGGGAGAGCTATGGCTACACCTTC.

The chain employs TRBV10-2 and TRBJ1-3; possible D gene TRBD1, 5 bases. Per germline, CDR1 WSHSY and CDR2 SAAADI. The CDR3 length is 15 residues. Trimming stripped 2 bases from V and 0 bases from J, with 8 bases between. Written as DNA, the CDR3 is TGCGCCAGCAGTGAGGGGGGAAACTCTGGAAACACCATATATTTT. As protein: CASSEGGNSGNTIYF.

The V call is TRBV7-8, the J call TRBJ1-3; TRBD1 agrees at 10 bases. This CDR3 spans 15 amino acids. Germline V gives CDR1 SGHVS, CDR2 FQNEAQ. V dropped 5 bases and J dropped 3; count of bases not matched to a gene: 4. This CDR3 reads CASSRQGAGGNTIYF. The CDR3 nucleotides are TGTGCCAGCAGCCGACAGGGGGCGGGTGGAAACACCATATATTTT.

This clone was recorded only once. The rearrangement links TRBV7-2 to TRBJ2-1, with 9 bases aligning to TRBD2. The CDR3 has 15 residues. CDR1 is SGHTA and CDR2 is FQGNSA in the germline V gene. V lost 6 bases, J lost 7 bases, and 10 bases stayed unmatched. CDR3 DNA sequence: TGTGCCAGCAGTCGAAGACTAGCGGAGACGAATGAGCAGTTCTTC. Translating gives CASSRRLAETNEQFF.

For the CDR3, the DNA is TGTGCCAGCAGTTTAGGGGCAGCTACCTACGAGCAGTACTTC. It yields the protein CASSLGAATYEQYF. The gene calls are TRBV27 and TRBJ2-7; possibly TRBD1 for D (5 bases). The germline gives CDR1 MNHEY, CDR2 SMNVEV (reference sequence). Trimming took 2 bases from V and 2 from J, leaving 10 bases between them. The CDR3 loop spans 14 amino acids.

The CDR3 loop is CASSLYSGGEAFF. CDR3 DNA: TGTGCCAGCAGCTTATATTCGGGCGGAGAAGCTTTCTTT. The genes are TRBV7-9 and TRBJ1-1; no reliable D call. V was cut by 2 bases and J by 8 bases, with 12 bases left in between. Germline V CDR1 and CDR2: SEHNR, FQNEAQ (reference sequence). The CDR3 extends over 13 amino acids.

The rearrangement links TRBV5-8 to TRBJ2-7, with 7 bases aligning to TRBD1. Germline V gives CDR1 SGHTS, CDR2 YDEGEE. V trimming: 4 bases; J trimming: 4 bases; junction bases outside the gene matches: 8. This CDR3 region has 14 residues. This chain's CDR3 is CASSGEGAAYEQYF. The CDR3 DNA sequence: TGTGCCAGCAGCGGAGAGGGGGCCGCATACGAGCAGTACTTC.

This chain connects TRBV5-4 to TRBJ2-7; D remains unclear. V lost 0 bases and J lost 1, with 5 bases in between. This CDR3 has 13 residues. Germline CDR1 SGHNT, CDR2 YYREEE (reference sequence). Here the CDR3 reads CASSLDPSYEQYF. In nucleotides, the CDR3 is TGTGCCAGCAGCTTGGACCCATCCTACGAGCAGTACTTC.

V is TRBV25-1 and J is TRBJ1-1, with unresolved D. Germline values: CDR1 MGHDK, CDR2 SYGVNS. The CDR3 loop spans 14 amino acids. Trimming removed 1 base at V and 6 bases at J, with 12 bases between. In nucleotides, the CDR3 is TGTGCCAGCAGTGAATCCCGGACTCTTTCTGAAGCTTTCTTT. Its protein is CASSESRTLSEAFF.